This T cell receptor beta chain was recovered during a study of beta chain features in type 1 diabetes. General study results and limits: Relative to healthy donors, patients appeared to have naive, central memory and Treg TCRB repertoires that were more similar.

This clone was recorded a few times. Its antigen is currently unknown. Expressed TCRB transcripts were sequenced, since all the RNA that had been isolated was reverse transcribed. Sequenced naive, central memory and regulatory T cell samples produced an average of about 3.9 million reads. Assay used: immunoSEQ multiplex PCR; TCRdb lists only in-frame clones, some missing. The table lists approximately 380,000 clones, about 15% of them singletons. Staining for CD45RO/CCR7/CD25/CD127/CD95/CD27 allowed sorting of CD4+ naive, central memory, regulatory and stem cell-like memory cells. Germline V gives CDR1 MDHEN, CDR2 SYDVKM. This CDR3 has 15 amino acids. With V trimmed by 5 bases and J by 6 bases, 8 bases remained unmatched.

Material for sequencing was naive CD4+ T cells from blood. J is TRBJ1-5 and V is TRBV28, with 9 nucleotides matching TRBD1. The receptor was derived from a woman aged 18-29 years in good health. In DNA, the CDR3 is TGTGCCAGCAGTCGCCACAGGGGACAGGGTCAGCCCCAGCATTTT. The encoded protein is CASSRHRGQGQPQHF. The full variable domain, with the rest looked up from reference TRBV28 and TRBJ1-5, is DVKVTQSSRYLVKRTGEKVFLECVQDMDHENMFWYRQDPGLGLRLIYFSYDVKMKEKGDIPEGYSVSREKKERFSLILESASTNQTSMYLCASSRHRGQGQPQHFGDGTRLSIL.